These 9 T cell receptor beta chains originate from one sample sequenced in a study of T-cell reconstitution after alpha-beta-depleted transplantation in children. TCRbeta library preparation incorporated unique molecular identifiers. TCRdb reprocessed the PCR reads with MiXCR, giving one entry per CDR3 protein. Of tens of thousands of distinct CDR3 sequences listed, under 6% were seen once; the top ten hold roughly 30%. The material was PBMCs, mostly from graft donor cells, obtained 60 days after TCRalphabeta/CD19-depleted stem cell transplant. All receptors come from a female patient aged 2 to 10 who had a stem cell transplant for aplastic anemia, so the T cells may come from the graft donor.

CDR3 bases: TGTGCCAGCAGGAGACAGGGAATGAACACTGAAGCTTTCTTT. Its protein is CASRRQGMNTEAFF. The chain couples TRBV27 to TRBJ1-1, with 7 bases fitting TRBD1. The CDR3 loop spans 14 amino acids. The germline CDR1 and CDR2 sequences are MNHEY and SMNVEV (reference sequence). The V and J ends lost 6 bases and 0 bases, in that order; junction bases with no gene match: 4.

To note about this clonotype: A much larger clone differs by one base, so this may be a read error. The chain links TRBV9 to TRBJ2-3; unclear D gene. Germline V gene data show CDR1 as SGDLS and CDR2 as YYNGEE. The CDR3 length is 15 residues. CDR3 nucleotides: TGTGCCAGCAGCGGCGTCGGGCCCCGCACAGATATGCAGTATTTT. This translates into CASSGVGPRTDMQYF.

This clonotype was observed many times. V is TRBV20-1 and J is TRBJ2-3; unclear D gene. The ends were cut back, 3 bases at V and 4 bases at J, with 17 bases in the middle. Germline V gene data show CDR1 as DFQATT and CDR2 as SNEGSKA (reference sequence). The CDR3 is 15 residues long. The CDR3 nucleotides are TGCAGTGCTAGTGGTCCCGGGCCATTTGCAGATACGCAGTATTTT. This gives the protein CSASGPGPFADTQYF.

This clonotype was seen many times. The CDR3 loop is CATSTWRGVSTDTQYF. The CDR3 bases are TGTGCCACCAGCACTTGGCGGGGGGTTAGCACAGATACGCAGTATTTT. The chain recombines TRBV15 with TRBJ2-3; TRBD2 matches 8 bases. CDR1 LNHNV and CDR2 YYDKDF come from the germline V gene (reference sequence). The CDR3 has 16 amino acids. After removal of 4 bases from V and 0 bases from J, the junction contained 6 bases not matched to a gene.

This clonotype was seen only a few times. The chain's CDR3 is CASSFRAFDTGELFF. In DNA form, the CDR3 reads TGTGCCAGCAGCTTTAGAGCCTTTGACACCGGGGAGCTGTTTTTT. The chain combines TRBV7-2 with TRBJ2-2, with D hard to call. The V and J ends lost 3 bases and 3 bases respectively, with 11 bases between them. This CDR3 contains 15 residues. Germline V gene lookup returns CDR1 SGHTA and CDR2 FQGNSA.

This clonotype was seen many times. The chain combines TRBV19 with TRBJ2-7; 9 bases fit TRBD1. The CDR3 sequence is 16 residues long. The germline gives CDR1 LNHDA, CDR2 SQIVND (reference sequence). The V and J ends lost 1 base and 2 bases, in that order; junction bases with no gene match: 6. The CDR3 sequence: CASSIVPGTGTYEQYF. DNA of the CDR3: TGTGCCAGTAGTATAGTCCCCGGGACAGGGACCTACGAGCAGTACTTC.

This rearrangement joins TRBV7-6 to TRBJ2-1; 12 nucleotides line up with TRBD2. Trimming removed 5 bases from V and 3 bases from J; junction bases left unmatched: 5. This CDR3 has 16 residues. CDR1 is SGHVS and CDR2 is FNYEAQ in the germline V gene. The CDR3 protein is CASSPSGGALYNEQFF. The CDR3 DNA is TGTGCCAGCAGCCCTAGCGGGGGGGCCCTCTACAATGAGCAGTTCTTC.

This clonotype was found many times. The V call is TRBV20-1, the J call TRBJ1-2; 7 bases align to TRBD1. This CDR3 contains 15 residues. Germline CDR1 is DFQATT and CDR2 is SNEGSKA (reference sequence). V shed 1 base, J shed 3 bases, and the junction held 8 bases outside the gene matches. The CDR3: CSARVPTGKYYGYTF. The CDR3 region has the DNA TGCAGTGCTAGAGTTCCGACAGGGAAATACTATGGCTACACCTTC.

CDR3 DNA: TGCAGTGCTAGTCCCTGGGACACTGAAGCTTTCTTT. The encoded protein is CSASPWDTEAFF. The chain recombines TRBV20-1 with TRBJ1-1; D unclear. The V and J ends lost 3 bases and 3 bases respectively, with 8 bases between them. This CDR3 contains 12 residues. In germline, CDR1 is DFQATT, CDR2 SNEGSKA (reference sequence).